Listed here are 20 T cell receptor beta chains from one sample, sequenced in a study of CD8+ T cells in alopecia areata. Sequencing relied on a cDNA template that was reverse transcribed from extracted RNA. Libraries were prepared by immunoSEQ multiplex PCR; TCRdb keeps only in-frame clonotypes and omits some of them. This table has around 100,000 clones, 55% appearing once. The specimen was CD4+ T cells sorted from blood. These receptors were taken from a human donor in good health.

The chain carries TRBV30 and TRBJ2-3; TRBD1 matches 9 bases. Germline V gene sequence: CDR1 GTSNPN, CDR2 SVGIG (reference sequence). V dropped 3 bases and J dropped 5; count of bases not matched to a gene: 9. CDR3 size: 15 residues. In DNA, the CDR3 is TGTGCCTGGAGGAAACCGGGACAGGGAGTAGATACGCAGTATTTT. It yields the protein CAWRKPGQGVDTQYF.

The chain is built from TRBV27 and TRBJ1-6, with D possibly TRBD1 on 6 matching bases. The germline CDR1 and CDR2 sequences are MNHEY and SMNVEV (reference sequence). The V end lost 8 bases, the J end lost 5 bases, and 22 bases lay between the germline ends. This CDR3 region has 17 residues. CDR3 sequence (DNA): TGTGCCAGCTCTCAACTTAAACAGGGATTAGATAATTCACCCCTCCACTTT. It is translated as CASSQLKQGLDNSPLHF.

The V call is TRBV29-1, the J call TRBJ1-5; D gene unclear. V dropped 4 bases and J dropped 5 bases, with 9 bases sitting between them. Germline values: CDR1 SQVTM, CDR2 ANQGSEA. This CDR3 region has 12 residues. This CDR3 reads CSVVEGDQPQHF. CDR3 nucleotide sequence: TGCAGCGTTGTAGAAGGAGATCAGCCCCAGCATTTT.

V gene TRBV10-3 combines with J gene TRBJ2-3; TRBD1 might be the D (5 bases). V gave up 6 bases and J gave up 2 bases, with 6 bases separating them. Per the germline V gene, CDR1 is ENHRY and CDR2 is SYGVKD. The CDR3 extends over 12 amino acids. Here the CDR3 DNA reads TGTGCCATCAGGGGGCCCACAGATACGCAGTATTTT. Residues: CAIRGPTDTQYF.

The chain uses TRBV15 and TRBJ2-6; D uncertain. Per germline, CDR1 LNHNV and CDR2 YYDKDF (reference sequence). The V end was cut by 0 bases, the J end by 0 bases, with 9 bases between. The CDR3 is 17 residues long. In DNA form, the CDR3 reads TGTGCCACCAGCAGAGATCTCGGCATCTCTGGGGCCAACGTCCTGACTTTC. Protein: CATSRDLGISGANVLTF.

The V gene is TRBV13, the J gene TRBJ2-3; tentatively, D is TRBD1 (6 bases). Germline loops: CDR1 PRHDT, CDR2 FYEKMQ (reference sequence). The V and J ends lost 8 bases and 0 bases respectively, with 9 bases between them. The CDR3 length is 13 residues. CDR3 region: CASERGSTDTQYF. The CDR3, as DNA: TGTGCCAGCGAAAGGGGGAGCACAGATACGCAGTATTTT. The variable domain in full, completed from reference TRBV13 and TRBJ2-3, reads AAGVIQSPRHLIKEKRETATLKCYPIPRHDTVYWYQQGPGQDPQFLISFYEKMQSDKGSIPDRFSAQQFSDYHSELNMSSLELGDSALYFCASERGSTDTQYFGPGTRLTVL.

DNA for the CDR3: TGCGCCAGCAGCTCAAGCGTATTTCAGGGGGCGAGGGAAAAACTGTTTTTT. This gives the protein CASSSSVFQGAREKLFF. This chain uses TRBV4-3 with TRBJ1-4, with 8 bases that match TRBD1. Germline values: CDR1 LGHNA, CDR2 YSLEER. V lost 5 bases and J lost 8; bases outside the gene matches: 16. The CDR3 is 17 amino acids.

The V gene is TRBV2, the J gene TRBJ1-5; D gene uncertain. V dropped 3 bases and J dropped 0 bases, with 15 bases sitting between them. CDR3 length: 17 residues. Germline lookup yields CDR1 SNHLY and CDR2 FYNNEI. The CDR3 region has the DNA TGTGCCAGCAGTGAGACGTATTCCGGAATTAGCAATCAGCCCCAGCATTTT. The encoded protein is CASSETYSGISNQPQHF. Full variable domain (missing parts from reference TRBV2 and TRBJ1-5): EPEVTQTPSHQVTQMGQEVILRCVPISNHLYFYWYRQILGQKVEFLVSFYNNEISEKSEIFDDQFSVERPDGSNFTLKIRSTKLEDSAMYFCASSETYSGISNQPQHFGDGTRLSIL.

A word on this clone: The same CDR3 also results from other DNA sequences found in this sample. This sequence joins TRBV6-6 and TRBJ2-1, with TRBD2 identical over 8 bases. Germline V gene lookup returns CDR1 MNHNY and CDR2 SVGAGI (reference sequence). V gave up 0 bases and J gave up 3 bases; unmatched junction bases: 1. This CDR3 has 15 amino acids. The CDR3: CASSYSGTSYNEQFF. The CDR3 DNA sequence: TGTGCCAGCAGTTACTCAGGGACTAGCTACAATGAGCAGTTCTTC.

The CDR3 region is CSGAQGTYGYTF. The CDR3 nucleotides read TGCAGCGGCGCCCAGGGGACCTATGGCTACACCTTC. The chain links TRBV29-1 to TRBJ1-2; possibly TRBD1 for D (6 bases). The CDR3 contains 12 residues. The germline V gene has CDR1 SQVTM and CDR2 ANQGSEA. V was pared by 7 bases and J by 4 bases, with 13 bases between. The full variable domain, completed using reference TRBV29-1 and TRBJ1-2, is SAVISQKPSRDICQRGTSLTIQCQVDSQVTMMFWYRQQPGQSLTLIATANQGSEATYESGFVIDKFPISRPNLTFSTLTVSNMSPEDSSIYLCSGAQGTYGYTFGSGTRLTVV.

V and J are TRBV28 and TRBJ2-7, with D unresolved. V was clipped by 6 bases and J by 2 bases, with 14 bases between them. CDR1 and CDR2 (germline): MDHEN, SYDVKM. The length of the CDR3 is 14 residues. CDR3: CASSIDVRTYEQYF. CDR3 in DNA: TGTGCCAGCAGCATCGATGTGAGGACCTACGAGCAGTACTTC.

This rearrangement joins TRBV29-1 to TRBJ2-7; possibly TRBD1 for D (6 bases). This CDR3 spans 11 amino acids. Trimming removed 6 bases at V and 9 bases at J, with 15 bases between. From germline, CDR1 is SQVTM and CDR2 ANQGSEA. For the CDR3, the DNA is TGCAGCGTGAAAACAGGGTGGGCGCAGTACTTC. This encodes CSVKTGWAQYF.

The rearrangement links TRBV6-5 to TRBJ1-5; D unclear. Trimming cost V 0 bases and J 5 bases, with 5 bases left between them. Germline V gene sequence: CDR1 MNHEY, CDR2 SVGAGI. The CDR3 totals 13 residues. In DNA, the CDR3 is TGTGCCAGCAGTTACTCTCCCGATCAGCCCCAGCATTTT. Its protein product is CASSYSPDQPQHF.

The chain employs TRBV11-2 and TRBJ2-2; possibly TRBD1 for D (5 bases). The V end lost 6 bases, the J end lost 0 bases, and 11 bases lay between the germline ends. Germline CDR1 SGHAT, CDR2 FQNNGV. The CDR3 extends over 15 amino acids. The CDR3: CASSSGSANTGELFF. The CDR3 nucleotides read TGTGCCAGCAGTTCAGGGTCTGCGAACACCGGGGAGCTGTTTTTT.

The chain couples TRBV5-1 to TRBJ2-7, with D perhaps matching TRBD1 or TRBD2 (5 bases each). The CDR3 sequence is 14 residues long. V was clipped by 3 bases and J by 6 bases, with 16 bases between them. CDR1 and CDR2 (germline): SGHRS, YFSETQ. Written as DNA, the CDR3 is TGCGCCAGCAGCTCCGGGACGTGGCAGGTCGAGCAGTACTTC. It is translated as CASSSGTWQVEQYF.

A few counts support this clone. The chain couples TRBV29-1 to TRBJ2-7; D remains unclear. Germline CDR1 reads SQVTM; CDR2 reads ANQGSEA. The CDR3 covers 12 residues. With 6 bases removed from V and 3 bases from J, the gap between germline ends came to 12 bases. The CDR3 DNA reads TGCAGCGTGGCCCAGTCAGACTACGAGCAGTACTTC. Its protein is CSVAQSDYEQYF.

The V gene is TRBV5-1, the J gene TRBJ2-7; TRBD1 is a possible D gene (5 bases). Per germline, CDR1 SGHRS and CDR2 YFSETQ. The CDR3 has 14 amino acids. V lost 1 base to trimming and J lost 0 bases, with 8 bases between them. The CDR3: CASSLTGSSYEQYF. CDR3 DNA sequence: TGCGCCAGCAGCTTGACAGGAAGCTCCTACGAGCAGTACTTC.

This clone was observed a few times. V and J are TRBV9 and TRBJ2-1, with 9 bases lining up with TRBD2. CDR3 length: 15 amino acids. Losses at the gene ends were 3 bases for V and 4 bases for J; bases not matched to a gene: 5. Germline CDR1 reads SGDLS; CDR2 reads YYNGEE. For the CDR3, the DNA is TGTGCCAGCAGCGCAAGACTAGCGGATTACAATGAGCAGTTCTTC. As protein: CASSARLADYNEQFF. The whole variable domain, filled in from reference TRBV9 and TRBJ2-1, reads DSGVTQTPKHLITATGQRVTLRCSPRSGDLSVYWYQQSLDQGLQFLIQYYNGEERAKGNILERFSAQQFPDLHSELNLSSLELGDSALYFCASSARLADYNEQFFGPGTRLTVL.

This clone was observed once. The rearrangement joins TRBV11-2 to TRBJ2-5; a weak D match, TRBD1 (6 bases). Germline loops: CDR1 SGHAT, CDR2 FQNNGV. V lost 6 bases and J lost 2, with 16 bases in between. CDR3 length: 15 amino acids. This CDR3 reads CASSSGANLQETQYF. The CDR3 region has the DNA TGTGCCAGCAGTTCAGGGGCGAACCTGCAAGAGACCCAGTACTTC.

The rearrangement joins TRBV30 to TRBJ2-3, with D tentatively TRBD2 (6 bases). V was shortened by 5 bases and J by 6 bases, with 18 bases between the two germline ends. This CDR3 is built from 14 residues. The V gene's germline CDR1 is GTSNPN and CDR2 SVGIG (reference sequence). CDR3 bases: TGTGCCTGGGGGAGGAAGGGTCCCATCGATACGCAGTATTTT. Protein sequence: CAWGRKGPIDTQYF.